The present T cell receptor beta chain was sequenced within a study of cytomegalovirus exposure and HLA in healthy donors (dated by TCRdb to the late 2010s). Background on the whole study: An earlier analysis of several hundred of the donors reported 250 to 300 Gb of sequence data and 117 million unique TCR beta sequences from around 200 million T cells. The study aimed to test whether cataloging public T cell receptors could reveal signatures of past pathogen exposure. The later analysis used no new phenotypic data to find candidate immune exposures, relying instead on TCR beta sequences and their occurrence across donors. The study profiled the T cell repertoires of under 850 subjects by immunosequencing and related them to cytomegalovirus serostatus. Across under 500 genotyped donors of the cohort, an average of approximately 200,000 unique TCR beta nucleotide sequences per donor were sequenced, and roughly 20% of those sequences were non-productive. The genetic ancestry cluster associated with self-reported Caucasian donors included 81% of the approximately 400 genotyped donors. In a later analysis, previously published TCR beta repertoires from 500 to 750 donors were re-analyzed and high-resolution HLA genotyping was added so that TCR occurrence patterns could be studied. Alongside the repertoire data, information on donor age, sex, ethnicity and CMV serostatus was compiled. To decide whether each TCR beta V gene segment behaved as functional or pseudogenic, an earlier analysis of fewer than 750 of the donors relied on high-throughput TCR beta sequencing. A later genetic analysis used genome-wide SNP genotypes for about 55% of the 666 donors, treating that subset as a discovery cohort. Typing coverage differed by locus: A, B, C, DRB1 and DQB1 were typed in roughly 620-640 donors, DQA1 in 500 to 550, DPA1 in 600 to 610, and DPB1 in 400 to 490. Class I and class II HLA loci were covered by the typing at four-digit resolution. High-throughput TCR immunosequencing, statistical association of individual TCRs with disease status, and machine learning were combined to predict cytomegalovirus infection status. Because of strong linkage in the cohort, five DR-DQ haplotypes were treated as single units for association and clustering. Roughly 300 gigabases of sequencing data and some 85 million unique TCR sequences were included in an early release covering about 700 HLA-typed donors. In addition to the first cohort of hundreds of subjects, a separate validation cohort of around 110 different subjects was used. All discovery cohort repertoires had been generated on a single sequencing platform.

Summary of the overall study and its limitations: According to a later analysis, TCR association rates differed among HLA loci, with DRB1 alleles showing the most associated TCRs and HLA-C alleles showing the fewest. An earlier analysis of approximately 500 of the donors showed that most TCR beta V segments appeared in productive rearrangements either about 87% or about 30% of the time, which broadly matched IMGT annotations. The cohort was sequenced for TCR beta chains only, and without alpha or paired-chain data the features that could be detected were limited. Some IMGT-functional V segments, including TRBV6-2 and TRBV6-3, could not be distinguished by the 87-base-pair reads and were therefore excluded. Strong co-occurrence of HLA alleles, especially DR and DQ, made assigning TCR associations to individual alleles difficult. A few of the identified cytomegalovirus-associated TCR beta chains were confirmed in vitro to be specific for cytomegalovirus antigens. In a later analysis, some 18,000 TCR beta sequences were associated with specific HLA alleles at a false discovery rate of 0.05. In the study, around 160 TCR beta chains were listed as associated with cytomegalovirus. Because HLA typing was missing for some donors at each locus, association tests included only the typed subset. In a later analysis, most CMV-associated TCR beta chains were found to appear HLA-restricted, with HLA associations seemingly driven largely by CMV exposure. In a later analysis, HLA-associated TCR beta chains were found to be more clonally expanded and to have lower generation probabilities than equally common non-associated chains. In both the original and validation cohorts, the classifier was reported to diagnose cytomegalovirus status with high specificity and sensitivity. A cluster of highly shared sequence variants was judged likely to represent a technical artifact of the sequencing pipeline. In a later genetic analysis, fewer N-insertions in productive TCRs were reported among donors in an Asian-associated ancestry cluster than the roughly 700-donor mean. Roughly uniform sequencing depth across donors was assumed in presence/absence analyses, although this assumption may not hold. A later genetic analysis associated a missense DCLRE1C variant with V-gene and J-gene trimming of TCR beta chains, and an independent cohort replicated the association. The only immune exposure information available for the cohort was CMV serostatus. Linkage disequilibrium might explain the correlated functional status among segregating V segments, but an unknown experimental factor could not be excluded. The earlier analysis of approximately 540 of the donors excluded 15 to 20 rarely observed V segments, including chromosome 9 orphons, because counts were too low. It was suggested by the authors that the approach could potentially be generalized to other disease states and immunological phenotypes. Most TCR sequences were seen in very few donors, while some public TCRs were found in many individuals. A further reported finding was that TCR beta sequences accurately predicted the HLA-A and HLA-B alleles for most subjects in the first cohort. A later analysis reported that several top co-occurrence clusters appeared linked to parvovirus B19, influenza, CMV and Epstein-Barr virus.

The cohort was made up of 666 healthy bone marrow donors. At the time of sampling, every cohort member was nominally healthy, though immune exposures that went unrecorded were likely present. The donor was CMV seronegative and was included in the group of a few hundred seronegative cohort members. Every donor gave a peripheral blood sample, and the peripheral blood mononuclear cells from that sample were used for TCR beta sequencing. Genomic DNA was extracted from the blood cell samples with the Qiagen DNeasy Blood Extraction Kit. This clone was counted between two and nine times. Its antigen remains undetermined. The junction shows a germline mismatch at one end, possibly a read error. The CDR3 goes from the cysteine to the phenylalanine over 17 residues. The entry retains the CDR3 DNA only, 51 bases that are in frame from base 1. According to the germline V gene, CDR1 reads SNHLY and CDR2 reads FYNNEI.

Preparation of the library involved the immunoSEQ multiplex PCR assay. A mixture of 60 forward primers for TCR Vbeta segments and 13 reverse primers for TCR Jbeta segments was used in the multiplex PCR. The CDR3 region of rearranged TCR beta genes was amplified from genomic DNA by a multiplex PCR assay. The amplified TCR beta libraries were sequenced on the Illumina HiSeq System as 87-base-pair reads. As for the authors' bioinformatics: Across the roughly 640 repertoires, a later analysis counted tens of millions of unique TCR beta chains, 9.5 million to 13 million of which were shared by at least two donors. Raw reads were error-corrected and collapsed into unique sequences by a nearest-neighbor algorithm in which closely related sequences were merged to remove PCR and sequencing errors. To assign V, D and J gene segments, CDR3 sequences were aligned to IMGT reference sequences. For a sequence to be retained, at least a six-nucleotide match to both a V gene segment and a J gene segment was required. A rearrangement counted as productive if the CDR3 had no stop codons and remained in frame with V and J, and every other rearrangement counted as non-productive. Following IMGT convention, CDR3 was defined as the stretch from the second conserved V-encoded cysteine up to the conserved J-encoded phenylalanine. Sequences without an unambiguous match to a single V gene segment were excluded from the earlier analysis of 450 to 650 of the donors. In an earlier analysis of a few hundred of the donors, V segments were called functional above 56.7% productive rearrangements and were called segregating when the between-donor standard deviation exceeded 5%. A statistical classification framework was built for diagnosing cytomegalovirus status from the catalog of TCR beta chain sequences. In a later analysis, V and J genes were assigned by comparing TCR nucleotide sequences against IMGT/GENE-DB human TR gene sequences. In a later analysis, CDR3 sequences and most-parsimonious VDJ recombination scenarios were assigned using the TCRdist pipeline. In a later analysis, each TCR beta chain was defined by its CDR3 amino acid sequence together with its V-gene family, and reads lacking a unique V-gene family were excluded. In a later analysis, 500 to 650 highly shared, low-generation-probability nucleotide sequences were removed to address suspected cross-contamination and a sequencing artifact. A later analysis calculated a clonal expansion index for each public chain from normalized within-repertoire ranks of inferred template counts. In a later analysis, generation probabilities were computed with a VDJ recombination model fitted to out-of-frame rearrangements, and the resulting probabilities were checked against IGoR. In a later analysis, TCR-TCR, TCR-HLA and TCR-CMV co-occurrence was scored with hypergeometric tests, and a repertoire-size bias correction was applied to TCR pairs. In a later analysis, false discovery rates were estimated by permuting HLA or CMV assignments 20 times. In a later analysis, co-occurring TCRs were grouped using DBSCAN, and TCRdist sequence similarity was added for clustering within HLA-allele-positive subsets. For co-occurrence clustering, repertoires with fewer than 30,000 or more than 120,000 public chains were excluded, along with several repertoires with anomalous nucleotide sharing. What TCRdb holds here is the immuneACCESS table cut down to in-frame rearrangements. Part of the clones is not present; checked against another copy, under half of the missing clones reflect an unresolved V gene, and the others are unexplained. For V, J and clone size, that table is used; D and trimming come from the DNA. This sample is represented by about 140,000 clones; about 80% of them were singletons. The ten largest account for approximately 15% of the sample.

This receptor was identified in a woman in her forties in good health and CMV-seronegative. The sequence links TRBV2 to TRBJ2-6; 9 junctional bases match TRBD1. Sequencing was done on a sample of PBMCs. The nucleotides read TGTGCCAGCAGTGTCGGACAGGGGCGGCCCGGGGCCAACGGCCTGACTTTC. This yields the protein CASSVGQGRPGANGLTF.